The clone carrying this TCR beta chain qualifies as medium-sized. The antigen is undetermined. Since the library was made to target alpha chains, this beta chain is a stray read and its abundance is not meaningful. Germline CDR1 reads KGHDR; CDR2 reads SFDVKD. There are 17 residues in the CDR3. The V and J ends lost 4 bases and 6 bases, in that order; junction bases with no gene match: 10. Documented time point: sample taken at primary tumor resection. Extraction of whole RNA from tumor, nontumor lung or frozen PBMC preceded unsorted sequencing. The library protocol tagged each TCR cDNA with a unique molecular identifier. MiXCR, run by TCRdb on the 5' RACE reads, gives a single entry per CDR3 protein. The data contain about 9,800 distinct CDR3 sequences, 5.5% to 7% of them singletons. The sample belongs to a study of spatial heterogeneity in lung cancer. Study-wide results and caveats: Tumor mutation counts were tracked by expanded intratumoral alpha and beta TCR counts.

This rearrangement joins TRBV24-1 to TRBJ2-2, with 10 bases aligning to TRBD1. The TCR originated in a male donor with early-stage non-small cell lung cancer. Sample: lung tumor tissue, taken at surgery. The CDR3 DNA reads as TGTGCCACCAGTGACCGAGCCGGGACAGGGGAAGCCGGGGAGCTGTTTTTT. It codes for CATSDRAGTGEAGELFF.